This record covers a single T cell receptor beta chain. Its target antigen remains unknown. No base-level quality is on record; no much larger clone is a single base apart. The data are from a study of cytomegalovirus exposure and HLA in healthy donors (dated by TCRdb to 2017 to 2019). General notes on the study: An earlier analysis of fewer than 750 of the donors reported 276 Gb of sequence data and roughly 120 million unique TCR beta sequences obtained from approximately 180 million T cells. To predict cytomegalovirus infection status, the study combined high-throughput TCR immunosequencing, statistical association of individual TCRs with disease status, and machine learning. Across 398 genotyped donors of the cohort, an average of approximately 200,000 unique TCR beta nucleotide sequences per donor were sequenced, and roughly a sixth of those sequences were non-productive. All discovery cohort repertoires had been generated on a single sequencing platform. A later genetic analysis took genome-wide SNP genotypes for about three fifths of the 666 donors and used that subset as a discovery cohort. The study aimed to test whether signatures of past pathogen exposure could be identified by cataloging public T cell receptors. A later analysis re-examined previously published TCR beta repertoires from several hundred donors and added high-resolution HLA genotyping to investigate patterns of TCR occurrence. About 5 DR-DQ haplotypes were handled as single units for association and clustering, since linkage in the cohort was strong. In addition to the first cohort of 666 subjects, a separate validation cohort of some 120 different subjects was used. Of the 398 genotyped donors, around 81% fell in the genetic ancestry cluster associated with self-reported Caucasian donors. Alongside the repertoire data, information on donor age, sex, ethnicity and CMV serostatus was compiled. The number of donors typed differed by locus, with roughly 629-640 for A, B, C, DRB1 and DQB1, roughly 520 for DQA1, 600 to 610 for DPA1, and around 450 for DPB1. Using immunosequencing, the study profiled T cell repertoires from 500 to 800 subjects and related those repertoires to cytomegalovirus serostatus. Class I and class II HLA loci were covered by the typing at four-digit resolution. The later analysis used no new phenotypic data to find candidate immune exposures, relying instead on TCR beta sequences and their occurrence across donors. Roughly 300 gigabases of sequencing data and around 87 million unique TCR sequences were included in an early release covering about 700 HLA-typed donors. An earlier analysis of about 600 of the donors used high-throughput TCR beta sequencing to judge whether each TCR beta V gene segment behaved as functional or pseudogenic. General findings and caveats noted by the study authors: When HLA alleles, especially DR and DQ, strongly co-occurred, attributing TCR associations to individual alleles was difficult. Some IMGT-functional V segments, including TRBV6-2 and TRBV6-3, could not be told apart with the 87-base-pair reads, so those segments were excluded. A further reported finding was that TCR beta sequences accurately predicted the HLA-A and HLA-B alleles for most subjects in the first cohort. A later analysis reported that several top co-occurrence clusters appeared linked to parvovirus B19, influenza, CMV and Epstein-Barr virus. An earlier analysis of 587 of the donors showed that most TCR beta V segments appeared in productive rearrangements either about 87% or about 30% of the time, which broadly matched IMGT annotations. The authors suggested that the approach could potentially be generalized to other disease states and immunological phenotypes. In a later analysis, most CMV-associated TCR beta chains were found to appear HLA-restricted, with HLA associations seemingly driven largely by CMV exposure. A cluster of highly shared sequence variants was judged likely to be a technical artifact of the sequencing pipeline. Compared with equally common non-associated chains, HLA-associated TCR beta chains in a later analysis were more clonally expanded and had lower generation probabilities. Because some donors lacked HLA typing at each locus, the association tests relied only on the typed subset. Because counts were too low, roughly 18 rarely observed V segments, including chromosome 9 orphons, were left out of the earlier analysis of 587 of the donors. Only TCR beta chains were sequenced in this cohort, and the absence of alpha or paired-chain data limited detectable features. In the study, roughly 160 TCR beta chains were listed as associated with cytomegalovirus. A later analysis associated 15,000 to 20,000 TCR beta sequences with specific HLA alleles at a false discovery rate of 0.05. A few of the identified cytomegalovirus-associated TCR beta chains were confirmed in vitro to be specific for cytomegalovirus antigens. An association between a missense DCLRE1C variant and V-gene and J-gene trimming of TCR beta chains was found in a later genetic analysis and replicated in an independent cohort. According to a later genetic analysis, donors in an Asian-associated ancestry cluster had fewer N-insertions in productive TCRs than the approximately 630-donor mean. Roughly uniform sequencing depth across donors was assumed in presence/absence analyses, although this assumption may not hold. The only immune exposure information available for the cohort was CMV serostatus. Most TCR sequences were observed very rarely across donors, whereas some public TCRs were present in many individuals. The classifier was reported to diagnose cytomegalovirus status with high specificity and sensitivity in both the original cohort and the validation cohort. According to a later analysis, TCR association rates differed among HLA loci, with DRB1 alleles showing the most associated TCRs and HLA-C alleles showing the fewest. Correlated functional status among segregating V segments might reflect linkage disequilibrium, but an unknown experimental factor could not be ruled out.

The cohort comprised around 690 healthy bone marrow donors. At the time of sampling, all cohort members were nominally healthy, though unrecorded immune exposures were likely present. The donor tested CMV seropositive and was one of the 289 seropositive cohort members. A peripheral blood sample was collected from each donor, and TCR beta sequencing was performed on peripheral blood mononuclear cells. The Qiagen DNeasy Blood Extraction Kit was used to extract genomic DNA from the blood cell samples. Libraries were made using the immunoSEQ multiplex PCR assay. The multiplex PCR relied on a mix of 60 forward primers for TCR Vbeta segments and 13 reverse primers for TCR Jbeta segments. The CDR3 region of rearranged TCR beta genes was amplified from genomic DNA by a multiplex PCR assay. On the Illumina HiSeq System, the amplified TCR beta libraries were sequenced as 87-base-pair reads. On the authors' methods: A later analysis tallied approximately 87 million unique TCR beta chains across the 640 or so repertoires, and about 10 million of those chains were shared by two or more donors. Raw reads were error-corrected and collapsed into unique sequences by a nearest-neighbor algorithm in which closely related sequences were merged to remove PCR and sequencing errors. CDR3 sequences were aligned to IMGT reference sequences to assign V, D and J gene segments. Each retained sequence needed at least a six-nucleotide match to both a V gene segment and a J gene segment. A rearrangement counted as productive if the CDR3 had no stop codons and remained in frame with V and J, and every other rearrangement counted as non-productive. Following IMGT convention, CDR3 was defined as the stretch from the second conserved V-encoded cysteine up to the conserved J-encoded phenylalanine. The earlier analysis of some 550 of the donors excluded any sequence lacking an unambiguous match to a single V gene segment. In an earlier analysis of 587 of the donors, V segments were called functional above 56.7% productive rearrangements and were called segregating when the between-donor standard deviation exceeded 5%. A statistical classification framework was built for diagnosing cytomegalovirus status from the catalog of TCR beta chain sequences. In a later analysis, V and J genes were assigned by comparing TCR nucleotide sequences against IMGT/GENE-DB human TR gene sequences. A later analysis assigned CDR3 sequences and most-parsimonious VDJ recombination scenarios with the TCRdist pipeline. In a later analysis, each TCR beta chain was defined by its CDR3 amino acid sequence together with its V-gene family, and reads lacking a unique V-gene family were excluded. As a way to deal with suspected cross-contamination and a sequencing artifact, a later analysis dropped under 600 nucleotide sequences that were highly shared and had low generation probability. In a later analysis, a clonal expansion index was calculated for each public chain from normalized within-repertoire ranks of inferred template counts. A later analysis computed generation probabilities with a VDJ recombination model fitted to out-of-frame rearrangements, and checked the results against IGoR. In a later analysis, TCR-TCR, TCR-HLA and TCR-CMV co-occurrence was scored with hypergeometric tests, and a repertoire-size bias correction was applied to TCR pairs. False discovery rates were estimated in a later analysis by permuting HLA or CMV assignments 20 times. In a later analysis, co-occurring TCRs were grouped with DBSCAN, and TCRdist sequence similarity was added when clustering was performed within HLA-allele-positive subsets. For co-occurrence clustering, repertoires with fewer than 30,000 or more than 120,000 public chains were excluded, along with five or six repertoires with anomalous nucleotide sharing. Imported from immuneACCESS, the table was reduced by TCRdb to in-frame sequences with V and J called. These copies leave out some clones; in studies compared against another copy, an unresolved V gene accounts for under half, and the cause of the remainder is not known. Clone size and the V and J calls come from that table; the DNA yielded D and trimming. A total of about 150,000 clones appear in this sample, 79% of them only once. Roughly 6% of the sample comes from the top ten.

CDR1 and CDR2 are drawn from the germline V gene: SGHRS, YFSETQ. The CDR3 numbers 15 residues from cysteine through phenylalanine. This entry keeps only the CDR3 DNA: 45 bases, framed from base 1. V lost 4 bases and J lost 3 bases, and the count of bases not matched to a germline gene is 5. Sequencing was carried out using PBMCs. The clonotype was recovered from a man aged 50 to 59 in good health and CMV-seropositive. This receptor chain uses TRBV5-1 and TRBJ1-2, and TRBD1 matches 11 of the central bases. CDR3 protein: CASSAGQGADYGYTF. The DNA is TGCGCCAGCAGCGCCGGACAGGGGGCTGACTATGGCTACACCTTC.